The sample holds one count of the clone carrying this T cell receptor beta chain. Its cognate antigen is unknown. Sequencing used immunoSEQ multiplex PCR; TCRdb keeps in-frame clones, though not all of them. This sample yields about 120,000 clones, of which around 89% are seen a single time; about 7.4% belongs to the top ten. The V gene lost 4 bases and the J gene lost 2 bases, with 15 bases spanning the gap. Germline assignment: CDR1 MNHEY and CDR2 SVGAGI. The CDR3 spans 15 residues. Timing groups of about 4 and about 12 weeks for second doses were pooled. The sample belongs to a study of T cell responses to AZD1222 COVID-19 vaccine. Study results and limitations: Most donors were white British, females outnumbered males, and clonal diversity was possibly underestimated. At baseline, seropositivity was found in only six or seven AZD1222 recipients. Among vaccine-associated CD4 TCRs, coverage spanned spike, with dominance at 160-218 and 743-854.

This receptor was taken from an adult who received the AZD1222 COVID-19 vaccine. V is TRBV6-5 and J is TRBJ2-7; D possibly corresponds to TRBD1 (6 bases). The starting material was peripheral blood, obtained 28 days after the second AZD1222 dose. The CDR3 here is CASSSYRQVPYEQYF. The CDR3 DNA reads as TGTGCCAGCAGTTCTTACAGACAGGTCCCCTACGAGCAGTACTTC.